These T cell receptor beta chains were read from a single sample in a study of cytomegalovirus exposure and HLA in healthy donors. Using immunoSEQ multiplex PCR, the repertoire was profiled, and TCRdb retains in-frame clones only, with some absent. The sample holds 150,000 to 200,000 clones, around 84% seen once. The sequencing input was PBMCs. The receptor set was obtained from a woman in her late teens or twenties in good health and CMV-seronegative. Each CDR3 is given with its conserved first and last residue. Each record gives: CDR3 protein, CDR3 DNA, D gene, V gene, clone size, J gene. D genes are given only for firm matches. Size is stated for part of the rows, as once, few or many counts, or as a class when the clone is expanded.

CASSVQGIGSNQPQHF TGTGCCAGCAGTGTACAGGGGATCGGTAGCAATCAGCCCCAGCATTTT TRBD1 TRBV6-1 NA TRBJ1-5
CASSQGRLGEAFF TGTGCCAGCAGCCAAGGGAGACTAGGTGAAGCTTTCTTT NA TRBV14 NA TRBJ1-1
CASSLGLARQETQYF TGTGCCAGCAGCTTAGGACTAGCGAGACAAGAGACCCAGTACTTC TRBD2 TRBV7-2 NA TRBJ2-5
CASSSPQGDTQYF TGTGCCAGCAGTAGCCCCCAGGGGGATACGCAGTATTTT NA TRBV6-5 NA TRBJ2-3
CASSEGGAYTEAFF TGTGCCAGCAGTGAAGGTGGGGCATATACTGAAGCTTTCTTT NA TRBV2 NA TRBJ1-1
CARQRIRGLNTDTQYF TGTGCCAGACAGCGGATCAGGGGTTTGAACACAGATACGCAGTATTTT NA TRBV7-9 NA TRBJ2-3
CASSLAGTSGIGHNEQFF TGCGCCAGCAGCCTAGCCGGGACTAGCGGGATTGGCCACAATGAGCAGTTCTTC TRBD2 TRBV4-1 few TRBJ2-1
CLLAGPYNEQFF TGCCTACTAGCGGGTCCATACAATGAGCAGTTCTTC TRBD2 TRBV4-3 NA TRBJ2-1
CASSLFGPSGSTQYF TGTGCCAGCAGCTTGTTTGGGCCCTCGGGGAGTACGCAGTATTTT NA TRBV5-4 NA TRBJ2-3
CASSLAGGPYEQYF TGTGCCAGCAGCTTAGCCGGAGGGCCCTACGAGCAGTACTTC NA TRBV7-2 NA TRBJ2-7
CASSPGTGRDTEAFF TGTGCCAGCTCACCTGGTACAGGGAGGGACACTGAAGCTTTCTTT NA TRBV18 NA TRBJ1-1
CASSLQGENTEAFF TGTGCCAGCTCACTTCAGGGGGAGAACACTGAAGCTTTCTTT TRBD1 TRBV18 few TRBJ1-1
CASSESREEAFF TGCGCCAGCAGTGAGTCGCGAGAAGAAGCTTTCTTT NA TRBV10-1 NA TRBJ1-1